Following are 7 T cell receptor beta chains from one sample sequenced in a study of shared clonotypes between healthy human individuals. This table comes from immunoSEQ multiplex PCR, and its TCRdb copy is limited to in-frame clones, with some not included. The sample has about 650,000 clones; around 95% are singletons. The naive CD8 subset, CD45RO-negative cells positively selected for CCR7, excluded terminally differentiated effector memory CD45RA+ cells. The sample consisted of naive CD8+ T cells sorted from blood. These receptor sequences come from a woman aged 30 to 39 in good health.

The chain carries TRBV27 and TRBJ2-1, with a tentative D call TRBD2 (6 bases). Germline CDR1 reads MNHEY; CDR2 reads SMNVEV (reference sequence). The CDR3 length is 16 residues. With 3 bases removed from V and 2 bases from J, the gap between germline ends came to 14 bases. Here the CDR3 DNA reads TGTGCCAGCAGTTTTTGGGTAGCGGAAACCTACAATGAGCAGTTCTTC. Its protein is CASSFWVAETYNEQFF.

This sequence joins TRBV10-1 and TRBJ2-1; 9 bases map to TRBD2. This CDR3 contains 16 residues. Germline CDR1 WNHNN, CDR2 SYGVQD (reference sequence). V lost 0 bases and J lost 4; bases outside the gene matches: 4. In DNA, the CDR3 is TGCGCCAGCAGTGAGTCGGGGCTAGCGGGATACAATGAGCAGTTCTTC. Protein: CASSESGLAGYNEQFF.

The J gene is TRBJ2-1, the V gene TRBV11-2; 8 nucleotides agree with TRBD2. From germline, CDR1 is SGHAT and CDR2 FQNNGV. The CDR3 totals 13 residues. J lost 9 bases, V lost 5 bases, and 6 bases had no gene match. Here the CDR3 reads CASSLGLAGEQFF. The CDR3 DNA reads as TGTGCCAGCAGCCTTGGACTAGCCGGTGAGCAGTTCTTC.

J is TRBJ2-6 and V is TRBV19; D is unresolved. Trimming took 3 bases from V and 4 from J, leaving 10 bases between them. Germline values: CDR1 LNHDA, CDR2 SQIVND (reference sequence). The CDR3 contains 15 residues. The CDR3 DNA is TGTGCCAGTAGTATCTCGCCTTACGGGGCCAACGTCCTGACTTTC. It specifies CASSISPYGANVLTF. Looking up the rest from reference TRBV19 and TRBJ2-6 gives the full variable domain: DGGITQSPKYLFRKEGQNVTLSCEQNLNHDAMYWYRQDPGQGLRLIYYSQIVNDFQKGDIAEGYSVSREKKESFPLTVTSAQKNPTAFYLCASSISPYGANVLTFGAGSRLTVL.

This chain connects TRBV28 to TRBJ1-4, with D possibly TRBD1 on 6 matching bases. The germline gives CDR1 MDHEN, CDR2 SYDVKM. V dropped 6 bases and J dropped 8 bases, with 22 bases sitting between them. CDR3 length equals 16 residues. The CDR3 DNA follows: TGTGCCAGCAGCTCACCCAGGGGCCTTTCCCGAGAAAAACTGTTTTTT. This translates into CASSSPRGLSREKLFF.

The chain joins TRBV19 to TRBJ2-7; 14 bases match TRBD2. Germline V lookup: CDR1 LNHDA, CDR2 SQIVND (reference sequence). This CDR3 region has 18 residues. Trimming cost V 5 bases and J 6 bases; bases outside gene matches: 15. The CDR3, as DNA: TGTGCCAGTAGTCAGAGACTAGCGGGAGGGTCGTCCTCGCCCGAGCAGTACTTC. It is translated as CASSQRLAGGSSSPEQYF.

The chain has TRBV7-6 and TRBJ2-1, with 12 bases identical to TRBD2. Germline V gives CDR1 SGHVS, CDR2 FNYEAQ. V dropped 4 bases and J dropped 4; count of bases not matched to a gene: 2. The CDR3 is 15 amino acids. The CDR3 DNA is TGTGCCAGCAGCTCTGGACTAGCGGGGTACAATGAGCAGTTCTTC. Translation: CASSSGLAGYNEQFF.